The entry that follows covers one TCR beta chain sequence. The data are from a study of blood T cell repertoires in COVID-19. The assay was immunoSEQ multiplex PCR, and TCRdb's table has in-frame clones only and misses some. The sample comprises about 97,000 clones, roughly 88% of which are singletons, and roughly 2.1% rests with the top ten. Germline CDR1 reads GTSNPN; CDR2 reads SVGIG (reference sequence). This CDR3 has 14 amino acids. Between the trimmed V and J ends, which lost 0 bases and 1 base, there was a span of 9 bases. The receptor was derived from a man in his fifties or sixties with COVID-19, enrolled during active disease. Source material: peripheral blood. This rearrangement joins TRBV30 to TRBJ1-2, with D maybe TRBD1 (5 bases). In nucleotides, the CDR3 is TGTGCCTGGAGTGTATACAGGCTTAACTATGGCTACACCTTC. Its protein product is CAWSVYRLNYGYTF.